Below are 8 T cell receptor beta chains sequenced from a single sample in a study of T cells in Graves' hyperthyroidism and ophthalmopathy (dated by TCRdb to about 2019). The library was produced with multiplex PCR. Sequencing was performed on an Illumina HiSeq 2000. The TCR beta CDR3 regions were amplified from the RNA transcripts. For the first round of RT-PCR on the TCR CDR3, the HTBI primer set was used together with the Qiagen OneStep RT-PCR kit. The public reads were run again by TCRdb, first through fastp at Q25 and then through MiXCR, and only productive beta chains were kept. A single entry per CDR3 protein holds the most common genes and DNA from its merged rows. The sample table records hundreds of thousands of distinct CDR3 sequences; around 15% of these occur just once. The ten largest clones add up to roughly 10% of the sample. The source material was blood. These receptors all come from a woman aged 18-29 years with Graves' hyperthyroidism.

CDR3 loop: CATHPAGDTGELFF. As DNA, the CDR3 is TGCGCCACTCACCCGGCGGGGGACACCGGGGAGCTGTTTTTT. The chain is built from TRBV5-1 and TRBJ2-2; 7 bases match TRBD2. Per germline, CDR1 SGHRS and CDR2 YFSETQ. The CDR3 loop spans 14 amino acids. Trimming at V came to 9 bases and at J to 3 bases, leaving 8 bases not matched to a gene.

A few counts support this clonotype. This chain connects TRBV3-1 to TRBJ1-1; 7 nucleotides match TRBD1. CDR1 and CDR2 (germline): LGHDT, YNNKEL (reference sequence). V was clipped by 5 bases and J by 2 bases; unmatched bases: 8. The CDR3 is made up of 15 amino acids. In nucleotides, the CDR3 is TGTGCCAGCAGCTCGAGACAGGGCTTTAACACTGAAGCTTTCTTT. Translating it yields CASSSRQGFNTEAFF.

The chain combines TRBV29-1 with TRBJ1-1, with a weak D call TRBD1 (5 bases). Germline CDR1 is SQVTM and CDR2 is ANQGSEA. Between the trimmed V and J ends, which lost 6 bases and 6 bases, there was a span of 17 bases. This CDR3 has 13 amino acids. CDR3 sequence (DNA): TGCAGCGTCGGACACCCCTACGGCGCTGAAGCTTTCTTT. Translating it yields CSVGHPYGAEAFF.

This clonotype showed up many times. This chain links TRBV11-3 with TRBJ1-5; D gene unclear. The CDR3 length is 13 residues. Between the trimmed V and J ends, which lost 3 bases and 5 bases, there was a span of 8 bases. Germline assignment: CDR1 SGHNT and CDR2 YENEEA. The CDR3 spells CASSLGLDQPQHF. CDR3 coding DNA: TGTGCCAGCAGCTTGGGTCTGGATCAGCCCCAGCATTTT.

The chain recombines TRBV24-1 with TRBJ1-2; 7 positions match TRBD1. Trimming removed 4 bases from V and 3 bases from J; junction bases left unmatched: 10. In germline, CDR1 is KGHDR, CDR2 SFDVKD. CDR3 length: 16 amino acids. CDR3 loop: CATSDTDRESYYGYTF. For the CDR3, the DNA is TGTGCCACCAGTGACACCGACAGGGAATCTTACTATGGCTACACCTTC.

This clonotype appeared a few times. V usage is TRBV6-1 and J usage is TRBJ2-4, with D possibly TRBD2 on 5 matching bases. Germline values: CDR1 MNHNS, CDR2 SASEGT. The CDR3 consists of 14 residues. The V end lost 6 bases, the J end lost 4 bases, and 13 bases lay between the germline ends. This CDR3 reads CASSQDYLKNIQYF. CDR3 coding DNA: TGTGCCAGCAGCCAAGACTACCTGAAAAACATTCAGTACTTC.

This clonotype has a handful of counts. CDR3 coding DNA: TGTGCCACCAGTGAGGAGGGACAGGGCGCCTACAATGAGCAGTTCTTC. Its protein is CATSEEGQGAYNEQFF. V and J are TRBV24-1 and TRBJ2-1; TRBD1 matches 9 bases. Germline loops: CDR1 KGHDR, CDR2 SFDVKD. Unmatched junction bases numbered 5, after V lost 4 bases and J lost 2 bases. The CDR3 runs to 16 residues.

This clonotype was picked up many times. The chain couples TRBV12-3 or TRBV12-4 to TRBJ2-7; D possibly matches TRBD1 or TRBD2 (6 bases each). The CDR3 is 15 residues long. Trimming stripped 6 bases from V and 3 bases from J, with 18 bases between. CDR3 in amino acids: CASRRGVGGHYEQYF. The CDR3 DNA follows: TGTGCCAGCAGGAGAGGTGTCGGGGGACACTACGAGCAGTACTTC.